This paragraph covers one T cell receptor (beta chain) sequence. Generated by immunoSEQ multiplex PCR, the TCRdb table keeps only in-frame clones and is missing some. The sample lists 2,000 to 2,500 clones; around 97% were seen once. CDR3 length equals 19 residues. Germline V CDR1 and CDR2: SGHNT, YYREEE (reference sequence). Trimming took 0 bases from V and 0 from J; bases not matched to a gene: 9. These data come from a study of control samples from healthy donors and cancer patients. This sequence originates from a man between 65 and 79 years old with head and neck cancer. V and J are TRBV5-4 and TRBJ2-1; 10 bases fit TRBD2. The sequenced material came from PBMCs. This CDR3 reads CASSLGWLAGAPSYNEQFF. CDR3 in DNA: TGTGCCAGCAGCTTGGGGTGGCTAGCGGGGGCCCCCTCCTACAATGAGCAGTTCTTC.